The 23 T cell receptor beta chains presented below share a single source sample, sequenced in a study of blood T cell repertoires in COVID-19. Repertoires were generated with immunoSEQ multiplex PCR, while TCRdb's copy carries only in-frame clones and drops some. This sample has some 120,000 clones, with approximately 71% found just once. Sequencing input: peripheral blood. These receptors came from a woman aged 70 to 79 with acute or convalescent COVID-19.

The V and J genes are TRBV5-6 and TRBJ1-2, with D uncertain. V was trimmed by 2 bases and J by 6 bases, leaving 11 bases between them. The CDR3 is made up of 13 amino acids. Per the germline V gene, CDR1 is SGHDT and CDR2 is YYEEEE. The CDR3 region is CASSFRGGDGYTF. In DNA, the CDR3 is TGTGCCAGCAGCTTTCGGGGTGGGGATGGCTACACCTTC. The complete variable domain, with remaining parts taken from reference TRBV5-6 and TRBJ1-2, reads DAGVTQSPTHLIKTRGQQVTLRCSPKSGHDTVSWYQQALGQGPQFIFQYYEEEERQRGNFPDRFSGHQFPNYSSELNVNALLLGDSALYLCASSFRGGDGYTFGSGTRLTVV.

J is TRBJ2-5 and V is TRBV10-2; 8 nucleotides align to TRBD1. The length of the CDR3 is 16 residues. V trimming: 2 bases; J trimming: 1 base; junction bases outside the gene matches: 6. Germline CDR1 and CDR2: WSHSY and SAAADI. The CDR3 loop is CASSERRTGPQETQYF. The CDR3 DNA reads as TGCGCCAGCAGTGAGCGGAGGACAGGGCCCCAAGAGACCCAGTACTTC.

This clone was seen a handful of times. The V call is TRBV11-2, the J call TRBJ1-4, with D unclear. V lost 1 base, J lost 0 bases, and 12 bases lay in between. There are 17 residues in the CDR3. Germline lookup yields CDR1 SGHAT and CDR2 FQNNGV. The CDR3 sequence: CASSLGPGSTTNEKLFF. DNA for the CDR3: TGTGCCAGCAGCTTAGGGCCGGGGTCGACAACTAATGAAAAACTGTTTTTT.

This clone came up a few times. V gene TRBV29-1 combines with J gene TRBJ1-3; TRBD1 is a possible D gene (6 bases). The CDR3 runs to 13 residues. Per the germline V gene, CDR1 is SQVTM and CDR2 is ANQGSEA. V was pared by 5 bases and J by 0 bases, with 8 bases between. The CDR3 DNA reads as TGCAGCGTTTTGACAGGCTCTGGAAACACCATATATTTT. Protein: CSVLTGSGNTIYF.

The genes are TRBV5-1 and TRBJ1-1; TRBD1 matches 9 bases. Per germline, CDR1 SGHRS and CDR2 YFSETQ. The ends lost 3 bases at V and 5 bases at J; junction bases unmatched: 5. The CDR3 totals 14 residues. The CDR3 protein is CASSSGTGITEAFF. CDR3 coding DNA: TGCGCCAGCAGCTCCGGGACAGGGATTACTGAAGCTTTCTTT. The variable domain in full, completed from reference TRBV5-1 and TRBJ1-1, reads KAGVTQTPRYLIKTRGQQVTLSCSPISGHRSVSWYQQTPGQGLQFLFEYFSETQRNKGNFPGRFSGRQFSNSRSEMNVSTLELGDSALYLCASSSGTGITEAFFGQGTRLTVV.

The chain uses TRBV3-1 (or the pseudogene TRBV3-2) and TRBJ2-7; 12 bases are a match to TRBD1. The J segment lost 6 bases and the V segment lost 3 bases, leaving 12 bases of the junction unmatched. CDR3 length: 17 amino acids. Germline CDR1 LGHDT, CDR2 YNNKEL (reference sequence). Written as DNA, the CDR3 is TGTGCCAGCAGCCAGTCGGGACAGGGGGCGCAGAGTTCCGAGCAGTACTTC. Translation: CASSQSGQGAQSSEQYF.

The chain links TRBV11-2 to TRBJ2-7; 8 nucleotides line up with TRBD1. CDR1 and CDR2 (germline): SGHAT, FQNNGV. J was trimmed by 7 bases and V by 3 bases; bases with no gene match: 5. The CDR3 is 13 residues long. This CDR3 reads CASSFRTGLEQYF. The CDR3, as DNA: TGTGCCAGCAGCTTCCGGACAGGGCTGGAGCAGTACTTC.

The rearrangement uses TRBV7-9 and TRBJ2-7, with a possible D match to TRBD2 (5 bases). The CDR3 is 14 residues long. Germline loops: CDR1 SEHNR, CDR2 FQNEAQ (reference sequence). The germline V and J ends were trimmed by 2 bases and 6 bases, with 14 bases remaining between them. CDR3 amino acids: CASSLSNEGTEQYF. In nucleotides, the CDR3 is TGTGCCAGCAGCTTATCAAACGAGGGTACCGAGCAGTACTTC.

V and J are TRBV4-3 and TRBJ1-4; D possibly corresponds to TRBD1 (6 bases). The CDR3 runs to 15 residues. CDR1 LGHNA and CDR2 YSLEER come from the germline V gene. V lost 0 bases and J lost 6, with 11 bases in between. The DNA for the CDR3 is TGCGCCAGCAGCCAAGATGGGGACAACGATGAAAAACTGTTTTTT. This gives the protein CASSQDGDNDEKLFF.

This clone has only a few counts. The rearrangement links TRBV4-1 to TRBJ2-1; TRBD2 matches at 7 bases. The CDR3 is 14 residues long. Germline-derived CDR1 and CDR2 are MGHRA and YSYEKL. After removal of 4 bases from V and 10 bases from J, the junction contained 10 bases not matched to a gene. CDR3 nucleotide sequence: TGCGCCAGCAGCCGACAAGAGGAACTAGCGGAGCAGTTCTTC. This sequence encodes CASSRQEELAEQFF.

V is TRBV28 and J is TRBJ1-1, with D tentatively TRBD1 (5 bases). V was trimmed by 5 bases and J by 0 bases, leaving 16 bases between them. Per the germline V gene, CDR1 is MDHEN and CDR2 is SYDVKM. The CDR3 covers 16 residues. CDR3 region: CASSPLYRQLNTEAFF. As DNA, the CDR3 is TGTGCCAGCAGTCCCCTATACAGGCAATTGAACACTGAAGCTTTCTTT.

J is TRBJ1-6 and V is TRBV9, with D unclear. Per germline, CDR1 SGDLS and CDR2 YYNGEE. The CDR3 runs to 15 residues. V was shortened by 4 bases and J by 5 bases, with 13 bases between the two germline ends. The CDR3 nucleotides read TGTGCCAGCAGCCCTGTGGGCCAGAATAATTCACCCCTCCACTTT. Translation gives CASSPVGQNNSPLHF.

This clone was detected a few times. The chain has TRBV7-2 and TRBJ1-1, with 9 bases lining up with TRBD1. V dropped 4 bases and J dropped 2; count of bases not matched to a gene: 2. The CDR3 sequence is 14 residues long. Germline loops: CDR1 SGHTA, CDR2 FQGNSA. CDR3 loop: CASSWTGANTEAFF. The DNA of the CDR3 is TGTGCCAGCAGCTGGACAGGGGCTAACACTGAAGCTTTCTTT.

This chain links TRBV30 with TRBJ2-1, with D possibly being TRBD2 (6 bases). CDR1 and CDR2 (germline): GTSNPN, SVGIG (reference sequence). The CDR3 is 14 residues long. V lost 1 base, J lost 4 bases, and 11 bases lay in between. This CDR3 reads CAWSEGSGYNEQFF. In DNA form, the CDR3 reads TGTGCCTGGAGTGAAGGTAGCGGATACAATGAGCAGTTCTTC.

In this sample, this clone turned up many times. The genes are TRBV5-1 and TRBJ2-7, with TRBD2 matching over 9 bases. Trimming took 0 bases from V and 2 from J; bases not matched to a gene: 3. The germline CDR1 and CDR2 sequences are SGHRS and YFSETQ. The CDR3 is made up of 15 amino acids. The CDR3 DNA reads TGCGCCAGCAGCTTGGCGGCGGGAGGGCCCTACGAGCAGTACTTC. This sequence encodes CASSLAAGGPYEQYF.

The chain is built from TRBV29-1 and TRBJ1-4; 7 bases align to TRBD1. This CDR3 spans 11 amino acids. V dropped 5 bases and J dropped 8; count of bases not matched to a gene: 2. Germline assignment: CDR1 SQVTM and CDR2 ANQGSEA. CDR3 region: CSVLTGEKLFF. DNA for the CDR3: TGCAGCGTTCTGACAGGGGAAAAACTGTTTTTT. The full variable domain, with the rest looked up from reference TRBV29-1 and TRBJ1-4, is SAVISQKPSRDICQRGTSLTIQCQVDSQVTMMFWYRQQPGQSLTLIATANQGSEATYESGFVIDKFPISRPNLTFSTLTVSNMSPEDSSIYLCSVLTGEKLFFGSGTQLSVL.

The gene calls are TRBV20-1 and TRBJ2-1, with D hard to call. This CDR3 comprises 11 residues. Germline V CDR1 and CDR2: DFQATT, SNEGSKA (reference sequence). Trimming removed 4 bases at V and 9 bases at J, with 10 bases between. In nucleotides, the CDR3 is TGCAGTGCTATGCCGGGTGGTGAGCAGTTCTTC. As protein: CSAMPGGEQFF.

The chain combines TRBV28 with TRBJ1-2, with D unclear. Trimming stripped 5 bases from V and 14 bases from J, with 21 bases between. From germline, CDR1 is MDHEN and CDR2 SYDVKM. The CDR3 extends over 13 amino acids. The DNA for the CDR3 is TGTGCCAGCAGTCCAGTATCACCGCTTAGCCAAACCTTC. This encodes CASSPVSPLSQTF.

The chain is built from TRBV27 and TRBJ1-6; 7 positions match TRBD1. V was pared by 6 bases and J by 2 bases, with 4 bases of the junction left unmatched. Germline CDR1 reads MNHEY; CDR2 reads SMNVEV (reference sequence). This CDR3 is built from 15 residues. The CDR3 sequence: CASRPDRAYNSPLHF. As DNA, the CDR3 is TGTGCCAGCAGACCCGACAGGGCCTATAATTCACCCCTCCACTTT.

The table lists this clone with a few counts. This chain links TRBV10-3 with TRBJ1-2, with 9 positions matching TRBD1. The CDR3 contains 18 residues. The germline gives CDR1 ENHRY, CDR2 SYGVKD. After removal of 3 bases from V and 4 bases from J, the junction contained 15 bases not matched to a gene. Here the CDR3 DNA reads TGTGCCATCAGTGACACCGGGACAGGGAAGTCCCTACTCTATGGCTACACCTTC. This codes for CAISDTGTGKSLLYGYTF.

The rearrangement uses TRBV28 and TRBJ2-7; 8 bases are shared with TRBD1. Unmatched junction bases numbered 11, after V lost 9 bases and J lost 7 bases. CDR3 length: 13 amino acids. Germline CDR1 reads MDHEN; CDR2 reads SYDVKM. The CDR3 sequence is CASVGTGELEQYF. The CDR3 nucleotides are TGTGCCAGTGTCGGGACAGGTGAATTGGAGCAGTACTTC.

The chain uses TRBV5-1 and TRBJ2-7; D is unresolved. Germline-derived CDR1 and CDR2 are SGHRS and YFSETQ. Trimming shortened V by 0 bases and J by 3 bases, and 13 bases separated the two germline ends. This CDR3 is built from 15 residues. The CDR3 sequence is CASSLVVGGNYEQYF. The CDR3 DNA reads as TGCGCCAGCAGCTTGGTGGTAGGCGGTAACTACGAGCAGTACTTC.

This clone has only one observation. The V and J genes are TRBV18 and TRBJ1-2; 10 nucleotides align to TRBD1. The junction had 6 bases not matched to a gene; V was cut back by 6 bases and J by 2 bases. Germline V gene data show CDR1 as KGHSH and CDR2 as LQKENI. The CDR3 contains 15 residues. In DNA form, the CDR3 reads TGTGCCAGCTCCTCGACAGGGGGCCAAAACTATGGCTACACCTTC. Its translation: CASSSTGGQNYGYTF.